Listed below are T cell receptor beta chains from one sample, sequenced in a study of shared clonotypes between healthy human individuals. Method: immunoSEQ multiplex PCR; TCRdb's copy keeps in-frame clones and lacks some. The repertoire consists of over 1.5 million clones, with 95% to 99% occurring once and the leading ten covering less than 0.55%. Material: naive CD4+ T cells sorted from blood. Source of these receptors: a man aged 25-45 years in good health. The CDR3 runs from the conserved cysteine through the conserved F or W. A D gene is named only where the DNA matches it firmly. Some rows have no size entry. The others give once, few or many, or a class for an expanded clone.

V gene: TRBV6-1; clone size: -; D gene: TRBD1; J gene: TRBJ1-1; CDR3 DNA: TGTGCCAGCAGGAAAGACAGGGGGAACACTGAAGCTTTCTTT; CDR3 protein: CASRKDRGNTEAFF
V gene: TRBV20-1; clone size: -; D gene: -; J gene: TRBJ2-7; CDR3 DNA: TGCAGTGCTAGTTTAGGCGATTGGCAGTACTTC; CDR3 protein: CSASLGDWQYF
V gene: TRBV5-6; clone size: -; D gene: TRBD2; J gene: TRBJ2-7; CDR3 DNA: TGTGCCAGCAGCTTGGTCCCTAGCGGGAGTGGCGAGCAGTACTTC; CDR3 protein: CASSLVPSGSGEQYF
V gene: TRBV2; clone size: -; D gene: TRBD1; J gene: TRBJ1-1; CDR3 DNA: TGTGCCAGCAGGAAGACAGGGGGCATGAGAACTGAAGCTTTCTTT; CDR3 protein: CASRKTGGMRTEAFF
V gene: TRBV6-5; clone size: -; D gene: TRBD1; J gene: TRBJ2-7; CDR3 DNA: TGTGCCAGCAGTCATAGGGGACAGGGGGCTTACGAGCAGTACTTC; CDR3 protein: CASSHRGQGAYEQYF
V gene: TRBV9; clone size: -; D gene: -; J gene: TRBJ2-7; CDR3 DNA: TGTGCCAGCAGCGTATTGGACAGCTCCTACGAGCAGTACTTC; CDR3 protein: CASSVLDSSYEQYF
V gene: TRBV7-2; clone size: -; D gene: -; J gene: TRBJ2-1; CDR3 DNA: TGTGCCAGCAGCTTTGGACAGCTCTCCTACAATGAGCAGTTCTTC; CDR3 protein: CASSFGQLSYNEQFF
V gene: TRBV7-9; clone size: -; D gene: -; J gene: TRBJ1-4; CDR3 DNA: TGTGCCAGCAGCTTGCGGGCGGATGGTGAAAAACTGTTTTTT; CDR3 protein: CASSLRADGEKLFF
V gene: TRBV7-9; clone size: -; D gene: TRBD2; J gene: TRBJ2-5; CDR3 DNA: TGTGCCAGCAGCTCGGGACTAGCGATCGGAGAGACCCAGTACTTC; CDR3 protein: CASSSGLAIGETQYF
V gene: TRBV28; clone size: -; D gene: -; J gene: TRBJ2-7; CDR3 DNA: TGTGCCAGCAGTTTTCAGGTTCTGGAGCAGTACTTC; CDR3 protein: CASSFQVLEQYF
V gene: TRBV15; clone size: -; D gene: -; J gene: TRBJ1-2; CDR3 DNA: TGTGCCACCAGCAGAGCCAGGGAGGACTATGGCTACACCTTC; CDR3 protein: CATSRAREDYGYTF
V gene: TRBV5-1; clone size: -; D gene: -; J gene: TRBJ2-7; CDR3 DNA: TGCGCCAGCAGCTCCTCAGGCGGGGTGACCTCCTACGAGCAGTACTTC; CDR3 protein: CASSSSGGVTSYEQYF
V gene: TRBV18; clone size: -; D gene: -; J gene: TRBJ2-1; CDR3 DNA: TGTGCCAGCTCACCAACCCGGGGGCGGAATGAGCAGTTCTTC; CDR3 protein: CASSPTRGRNEQFF
V gene: TRBV4-1; clone size: -; D gene: -; J gene: TRBJ2-5; CDR3 DNA: TGCGCCAGCAGCCAAGAGACAAGGAAAGAGACCCAGTACTTC; CDR3 protein: CASSQETRKETQYF
V gene: TRBV18; clone size: -; D gene: -; J gene: TRBJ1-1; CDR3 DNA: TGTGCCAGCTCACCGGAGTTACCCTGGGGCCTCAACACTGAAGCTTTCTTT; CDR3 protein: CASSPELPWGLNTEAFF
V gene: TRBV5-1; clone size: -; D gene: -; J gene: TRBJ2-3; CDR3 DNA: TGCGCCAGCAGCTTCTCTGGCACAGATACGCAGTATTTT; CDR3 protein: CASSFSGTDTQYF
V gene: TRBV7-2; clone size: -; D gene: -; J gene: TRBJ2-1; CDR3 DNA: TGTGCCAGCAGCTTAGTGGTAGGCGCCTACAATGAGCAGTTCTTC; CDR3 protein: CASSLVVGAYNEQFF
V gene: TRBV7-2; clone size: -; D gene: -; J gene: TRBJ1-1; CDR3 DNA: TGTGCCAGCAGCTTAGATGGAGGAAAAATGAACACTGAAGCTTTCTTT; CDR3 protein: CASSLDGGKMNTEAFF
V gene: TRBV5-8; clone size: once; D gene: TRBD2; J gene: TRBJ2-3; CDR3 DNA: TGTGCCAGCACTCGGGCGGGGGGGAGGCCAGATACGCAGTATTTT; CDR3 protein: CASTRAGGRPDTQYF
V gene: TRBV7-6; clone size: -; D gene: -; J gene: TRBJ2-7; CDR3 DNA: TGTGCCAGCAGCACGAAGACAGGTTACGAGCAGTACTTC; CDR3 protein: CASSTKTGYEQYF
V gene: TRBV5-4; clone size: -; D gene: TRBD2; J gene: TRBJ2-1; CDR3 DNA: TGTGCCAGCAGCTTGGATCAGCGGGGCCCAATAACTAATGAGCAGTTCTTC; CDR3 protein: CASSLDQRGPITNEQFF
V gene: TRBV5-1; clone size: -; D gene: TRBD2; J gene: TRBJ2-3; CDR3 DNA: TGCGCCAGCAGCTTGGGGGGACTAGCGCCACCAGATACGCAGTATTTT; CDR3 protein: CASSLGGLAPPDTQYF
V gene: TRBV9; clone size: -; D gene: -; J gene: TRBJ2-3; CDR3 DNA: TGTGCCAGCAGCGTACTCCTGACAGATACGCAGTATTTT; CDR3 protein: CASSVLLTDTQYF
V gene: TRBV27; clone size: -; D gene: TRBD2; J gene: TRBJ2-7; CDR3 DNA: TGTGCCAGCAGTTTAGTTCCTAGCGGGATGAAAGGCTACGAGCAGTACTTC; CDR3 protein: CASSLVPSGMKGYEQYF
V gene: TRBV29-1; clone size: -; D gene: TRBD2; J gene: TRBJ2-1; CDR3 DNA: TGCAGCGTTGCCGGGACTAGCGGGAAGGGTGGCAATGAGCAGTTCTTC; CDR3 protein: CSVAGTSGKGGNEQFF
V gene: TRBV27; clone size: once; D gene: -; J gene: TRBJ2-5; CDR3 DNA: TGTGCCAGCAGTTTCCTGCCTCCAGAGACCCAGTACTTC; CDR3 protein: CASSFLPPETQYF
V gene: TRBV27; clone size: -; D gene: -; J gene: TRBJ2-3; CDR3 DNA: TGTGCCAGCAGCCAAGGAAGGACCCTCCTGACTAGACTTGGAGATACGCAGTATTTT; CDR3 protein: CASSQGRTLLTRLGDTQYF
V gene: TRBV11-3; clone size: -; D gene: -; J gene: TRBJ2-1; CDR3 DNA: TGTGCCAGCAGCTTAATGGGCGCGGATACCTACAATGAGCAGTTCTTC; CDR3 protein: CASSLMGADTYNEQFF
V gene: TRBV11-2; clone size: -; D gene: -; J gene: TRBJ2-1; CDR3 DNA: TGTGCCAGCAGCTTAAAGGGGCGGCGGCGGCAGTTCTTC; CDR3 protein: CASSLKGRRRQFF
V gene: TRBV4-3; clone size: -; D gene: TRBD2; J gene: TRBJ2-3; CDR3 DNA: TGCGCCAGCAGCCAAGTCCGGGGACTAGCTGGGGATACGCAGTATTTT; CDR3 protein: CASSQVRGLAGDTQYF
V gene: TRBV7-3; clone size: -; D gene: -; J gene: TRBJ2-2; CDR3 DNA: TGTGCCAGCAGATATGACAGGATGGGGGAGCTGTTTTTT; CDR3 protein: CASRYDRMGELFF
V gene: TRBV2; clone size: -; D gene: TRBD1; J gene: TRBJ1-2; CDR3 DNA: TGTGCCAGTATACTTCGGACAGGGCGTCTTGGCTACACCTTC; CDR3 protein: CASILRTGRLGYTF
V gene: TRBV28; clone size: -; D gene: TRBD2; J gene: TRBJ2-3; CDR3 DNA: TGTGCCAGCAGCCGACAGACGGGGGGTGGAAGGACAGATACGCAGTATTTT; CDR3 protein: CASSRQTGGGRTDTQYF